The rows below give T cell receptor beta chains drawn from one sample of a study of T cells in lung cancer brain metastases. Clones were sequenced by immunoSEQ multiplex PCR, and TCRdb holds only the in-frame ones, with some missing. The repertoire holds about 910 clones, with roughly 93% as singletons. Sequencing used tumor tissue from the primary lung tumor. These receptors were taken from a woman in her forties with non-small cell lung cancer. The CDR3 runs from the conserved cysteine through the conserved F or W.

TRBJ2-7 | TRBV15 | CATSRDLEREQYF
TRBJ2-1 | TRBV19 | CASSIRSRNNEQFF
TRBJ2-2 | TRBV28 | CASSLSSASGELFF
TRBJ2-2 | TRBV5-4 | CASSSWRASNTGELFF
TRBJ1-2 | TRBV7-9 | CASSSTEGYGYTF
TRBJ2-2 | TRBV4-2 | CASSQTSRAGELFF
TRBJ2-7 | TRBV11-1 | CASSGYGDEQYF
TRBJ1-3 | TRBV7-2 | CASSPDRAGNTIYF
TRBJ2-2 | TRBV9 | CARGSGPANTGELFF
TRBJ2-7 | TRBV5-1 | CASRAQGGGENEQYF
TRBJ1-1 | TRBV18 | CVSSPSGTENTEAFF
TRBJ1-4 | TRBV11-2 | CASSLRSLGNEKLFF
TRBJ1-2 | TRBV19 | CASSARPGGANYGYTF
TRBJ2-1 | TRBV7-6 | CASSQDRPSDTLNSYNEQFF
TRBJ2-5 | TRBV9 | CASSVGLAVEETQYF
TRBJ1-6 | TRBV5-1 | CASSLAPPTSSSYNSPLHF
TRBJ1-5 | TRBV18 | CASSPGQGEGQPQHF
TRBJ1-2 | TRBV15 | CATSRDRGYGYTF
TRBJ1-3 | TRBV6-6 | CASSLYGTGNTIYF
TRBJ2-1 | TRBV28 | CASSSRREESYNEQFF
TRBJ1-1 | TRBV29-1 | CSGRQGFGEAFF
TRBJ1-6 | TRBV6-6 | CASSYSHSGENSPLHF
TRBJ2-2 | TRBV10-3 | CAIRAGVKTGELFF
TRBJ1-4 | TRBV5-1 | CASSIDRANEKLFF
TRBJ1-1 | TRBV6-1 | CASNQQENTEAFF
TRBJ2-3 | TRBV18 | CASSPTGTTDTQYF
TRBJ1-2 | TRBV5-6 | CASSSGGYGYTF
TRBJ2-7 | TRBV27 | CAVDEQYF
TRBJ1-2 | TRBV7-3 | CASAPQTGYGYTF
TRBJ1-5 | TRBV5-6 | CASSSGTGGGQPQHF
TRBJ2-3 | TRBV30 | CAWSRGKDTQYF
TRBJ2-1 | TRBV27 | CASISFSSTGTSGFSNEQFF
TRBJ2-3 | TRBV27 | CASSLFPWTSGRRTDTQYF
TRBJ1-2 | TRBV7-9 | CASSRTDGYTF
TRBJ2-5 | TRBV5-1 | CASKEGRAEYF
TRBJ2-3 | TRBV4-1 | CASSQERADTQYF
TRBJ1-1 | TRBV25-1 | CAPSPGRDTEAFF
TRBJ1-1 | TRBV16 | CASSLMGRGGTEAFF
TRBJ2-1 | TRBV5-1 | CANSLEDRSSYNEQFF
TRBJ2-6 | TRBV6-1 | CASSELSSGANVLTF